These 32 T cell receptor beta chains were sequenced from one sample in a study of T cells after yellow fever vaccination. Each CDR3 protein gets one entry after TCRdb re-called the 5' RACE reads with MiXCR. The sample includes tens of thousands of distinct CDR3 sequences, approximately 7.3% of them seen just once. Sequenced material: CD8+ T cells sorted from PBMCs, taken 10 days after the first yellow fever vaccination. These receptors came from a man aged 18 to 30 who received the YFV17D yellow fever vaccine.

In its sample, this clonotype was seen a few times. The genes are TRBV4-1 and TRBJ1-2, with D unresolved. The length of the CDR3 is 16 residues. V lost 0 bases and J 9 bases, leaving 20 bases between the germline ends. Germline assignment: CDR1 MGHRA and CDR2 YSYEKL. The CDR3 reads CASSQDPPQVTLRYTF. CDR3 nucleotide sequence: TGCGCCAGCAGCCAAGATCCCCCCCAAGTCACCCTGCGCTACACCTTC.

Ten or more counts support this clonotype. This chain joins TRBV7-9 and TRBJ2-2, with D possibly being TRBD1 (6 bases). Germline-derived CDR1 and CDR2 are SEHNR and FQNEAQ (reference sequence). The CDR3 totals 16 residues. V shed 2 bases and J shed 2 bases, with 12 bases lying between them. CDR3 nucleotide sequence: TGTGCCAGCAGCTTAATGGACAGATCCAACACCGGGGAGCTGTTTTTT. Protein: CASSLMDRSNTGELFF.

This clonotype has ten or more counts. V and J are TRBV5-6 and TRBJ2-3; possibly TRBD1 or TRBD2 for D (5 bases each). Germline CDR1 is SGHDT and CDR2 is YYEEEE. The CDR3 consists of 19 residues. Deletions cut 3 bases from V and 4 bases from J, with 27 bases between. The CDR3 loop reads CASSYWAARWGIMADTQYF. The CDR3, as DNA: TGTGCCAGCAGCTACTGGGCGGCGCGATGGGGGATCATGGCAGATACGCAGTATTTT.

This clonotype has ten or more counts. For the CDR3, the DNA is TGTGCCAGCAGTCCCCCAACGGGACAGGGGTTCAATGAGCAGTTCTTC. It is translated as CASSPPTGQGFNEQFF. The chain uses TRBV12-3 or TRBV12-4 and TRBJ2-1, with 10 bases aligning to TRBD1. CDR3 length: 16 residues. V was clipped by 5 bases and J by 6 bases; unmatched bases: 10.

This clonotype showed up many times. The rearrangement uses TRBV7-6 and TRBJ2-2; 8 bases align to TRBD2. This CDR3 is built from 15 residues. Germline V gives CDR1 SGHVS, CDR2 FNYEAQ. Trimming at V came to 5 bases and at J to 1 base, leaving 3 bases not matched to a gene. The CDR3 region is CASSPGGWNTGELFF. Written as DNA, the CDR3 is TGTGCCAGCAGCCCGGGGGGGTGGAACACCGGGGAGCTGTTTTTT.

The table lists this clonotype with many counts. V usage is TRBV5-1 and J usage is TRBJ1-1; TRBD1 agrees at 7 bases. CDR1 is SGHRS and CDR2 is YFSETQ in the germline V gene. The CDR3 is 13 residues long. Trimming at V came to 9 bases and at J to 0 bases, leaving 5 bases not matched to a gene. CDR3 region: CATSGGLNTEAFF. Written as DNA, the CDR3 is TGCGCCACCTCAGGGGGGCTGAACACTGAAGCTTTCTTT.

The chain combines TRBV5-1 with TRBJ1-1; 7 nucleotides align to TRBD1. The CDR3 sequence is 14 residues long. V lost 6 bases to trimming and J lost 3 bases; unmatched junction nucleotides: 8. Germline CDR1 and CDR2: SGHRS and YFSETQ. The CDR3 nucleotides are TGCGCCAGCACTCTGATCAGGGGGGACACTGAAGCTTTCTTT. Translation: CASTLIRGDTEAFF.

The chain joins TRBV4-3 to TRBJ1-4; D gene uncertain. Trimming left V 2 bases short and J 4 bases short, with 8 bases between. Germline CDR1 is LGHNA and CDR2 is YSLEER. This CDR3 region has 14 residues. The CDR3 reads CASSQYEDNEKLFF. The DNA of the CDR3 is TGCGCCAGCAGCCAATACGAGGATAATGAAAAACTGTTTTTT.

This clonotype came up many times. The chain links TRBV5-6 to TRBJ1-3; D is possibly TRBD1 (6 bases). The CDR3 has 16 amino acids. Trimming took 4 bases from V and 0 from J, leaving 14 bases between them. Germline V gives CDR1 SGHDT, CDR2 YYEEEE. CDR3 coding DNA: TGTGCCAGCAGCCTGGACAGACTGAGCTCTGGAAACACCATATATTTT. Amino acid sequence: CASSLDRLSSGNTIYF.

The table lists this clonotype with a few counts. The CDR3 coding sequence is TGCAGTGCTAGTCTTCCTCGGTGGAATGAGCAGTTCTTC. Translation: CSASLPRWNEQFF. The chain joins TRBV20-1 to TRBJ2-1; D remains ambiguous. Germline values: CDR1 DFQATT, CDR2 SNEGSKA (reference sequence). The CDR3 sequence is 13 residues long. Trimming stripped 3 bases from V and 7 bases from J, with 13 bases between.

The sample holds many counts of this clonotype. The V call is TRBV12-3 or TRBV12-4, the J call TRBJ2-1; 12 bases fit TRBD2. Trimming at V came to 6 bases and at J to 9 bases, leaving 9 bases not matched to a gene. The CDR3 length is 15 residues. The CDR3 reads CASRPLAGGPGEQFF. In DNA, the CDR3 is TGTGCCAGCAGACCCCTAGCGGGGGGGCCCGGTGAGCAGTTCTTC.

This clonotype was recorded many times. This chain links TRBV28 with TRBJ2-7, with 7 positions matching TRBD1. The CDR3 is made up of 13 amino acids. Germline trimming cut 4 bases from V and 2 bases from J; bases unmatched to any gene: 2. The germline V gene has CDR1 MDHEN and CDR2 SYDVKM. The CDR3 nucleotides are TGTGCCAGCAGTTATACAGGGGCCTACGAGCAGTACTTC. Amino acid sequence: CASSYTGAYEQYF. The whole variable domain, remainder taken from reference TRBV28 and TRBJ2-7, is DVKVTQSSRYLVKRTGEKVFLECVQDMDHENMFWYRQDPGLGLRLIYFSYDVKMKEKGDIPEGYSVSREKKERFSLILESASTNQTSMYLCASSYTGAYEQYFGPGTRLTVT.

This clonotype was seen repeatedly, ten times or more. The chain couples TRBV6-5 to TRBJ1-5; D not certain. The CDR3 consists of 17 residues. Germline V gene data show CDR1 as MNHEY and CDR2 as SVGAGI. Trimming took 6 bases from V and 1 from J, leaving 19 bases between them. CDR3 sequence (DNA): TGTGCCAGCAGCTATTCCTACCCCCCGTCGAGCAATCAGCCCCAGCATTTT. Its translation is CASSYSYPPSSNQPQHF.

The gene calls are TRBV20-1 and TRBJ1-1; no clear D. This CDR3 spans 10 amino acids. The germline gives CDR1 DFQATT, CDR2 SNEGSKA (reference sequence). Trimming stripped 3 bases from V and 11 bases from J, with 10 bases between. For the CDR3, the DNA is TGCAGTGCTAGTGTATGGAGGGCTTTCTTT. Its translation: CSASVWRAFF.

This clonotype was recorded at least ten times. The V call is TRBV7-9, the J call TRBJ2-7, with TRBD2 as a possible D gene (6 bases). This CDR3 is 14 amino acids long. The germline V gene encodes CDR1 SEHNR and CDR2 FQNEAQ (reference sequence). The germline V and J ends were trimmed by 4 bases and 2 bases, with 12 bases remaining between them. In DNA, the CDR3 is TGTGCCAGCAGCTCTAGCGCCTACGCCTACGAGCAGTACTTC. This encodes CASSSSAYAYEQYF.

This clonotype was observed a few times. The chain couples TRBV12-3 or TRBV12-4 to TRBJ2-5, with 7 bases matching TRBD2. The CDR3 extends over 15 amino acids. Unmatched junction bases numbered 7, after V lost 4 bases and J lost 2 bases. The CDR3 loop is CASSWGRGLQETQYF. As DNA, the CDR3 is TGTGCCAGCAGTTGGGGGAGGGGACTACAAGAGACCCAGTACTTC.

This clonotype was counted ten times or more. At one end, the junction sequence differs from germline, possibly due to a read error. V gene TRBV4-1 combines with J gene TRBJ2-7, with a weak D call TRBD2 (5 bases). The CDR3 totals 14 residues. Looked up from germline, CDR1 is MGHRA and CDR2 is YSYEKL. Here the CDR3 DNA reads TGCGCCAGCAGTCAAGCGGTGGGCCCCTACGAGCAGTACTTC. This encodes CASSQAVGPYEQYF.

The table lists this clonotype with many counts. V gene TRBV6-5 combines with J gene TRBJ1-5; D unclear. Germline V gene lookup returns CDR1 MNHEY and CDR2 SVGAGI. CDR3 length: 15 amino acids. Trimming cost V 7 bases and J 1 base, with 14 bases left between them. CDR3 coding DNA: TGTGCCAGCAAGTCGGCCTCCCGGAGCAATCAGCCCCAGCATTTT. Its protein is CASKSASRSNQPQHF.

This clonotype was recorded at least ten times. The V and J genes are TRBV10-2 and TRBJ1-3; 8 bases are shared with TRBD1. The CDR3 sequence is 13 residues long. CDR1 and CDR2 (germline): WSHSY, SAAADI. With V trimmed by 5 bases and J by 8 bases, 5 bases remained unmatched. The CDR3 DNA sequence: TGCGCCAGCAGTTCTGACAGGGGATACACCATATATTTT. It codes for CASSSDRGYTIYF.

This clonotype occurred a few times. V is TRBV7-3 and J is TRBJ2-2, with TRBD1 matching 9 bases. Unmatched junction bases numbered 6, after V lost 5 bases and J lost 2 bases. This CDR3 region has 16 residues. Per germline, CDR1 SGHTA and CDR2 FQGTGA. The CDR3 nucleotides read TGTGCCAGCAGCCCAACAGGGGGCCCAAACACCGGGGAGCTGTTTTTT. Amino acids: CASSPTGGPNTGELFF.

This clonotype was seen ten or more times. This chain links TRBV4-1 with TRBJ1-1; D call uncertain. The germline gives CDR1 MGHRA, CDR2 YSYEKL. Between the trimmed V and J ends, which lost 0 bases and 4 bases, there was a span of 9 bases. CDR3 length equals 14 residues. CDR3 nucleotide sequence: TGCGCCAGCAGCCAAGACGGCCGTCCCACTGAAGCTTTCTTT. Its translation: CASSQDGRPTEAFF.

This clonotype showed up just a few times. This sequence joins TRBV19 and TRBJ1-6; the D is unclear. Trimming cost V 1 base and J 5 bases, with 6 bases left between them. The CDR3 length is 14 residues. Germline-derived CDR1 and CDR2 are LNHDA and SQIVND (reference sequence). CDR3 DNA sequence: TGTGCCAGTAGTATAGGAGGGAATAATTCACCCCTCCACTTT. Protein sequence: CASSIGGNNSPLHF.

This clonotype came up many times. The CDR3 bases are TGCAGTGCTACACGCTTGGGTAAAGCGAATCCTAGCACAGATACGCAGTATTTT. Amino acid sequence: CSATRLGKANPSTDTQYF. This chain uses TRBV20-1 with TRBJ2-3; D uncertain. Germline lookup yields CDR1 DFQATT and CDR2 SNEGSKA (reference sequence). V lost 4 bases, J lost 0 bases, and 23 bases lay in between. The CDR3 extends over 18 amino acids.

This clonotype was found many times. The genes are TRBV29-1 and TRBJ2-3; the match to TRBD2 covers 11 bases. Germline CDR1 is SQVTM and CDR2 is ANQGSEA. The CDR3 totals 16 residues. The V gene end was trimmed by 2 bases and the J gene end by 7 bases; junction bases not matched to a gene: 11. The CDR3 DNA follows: TGCAGCGTTGAACCCTTTACTAGCGGGGGAAGTTATACGCAGTATTTT. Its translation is CSVEPFTSGGSYTQYF.

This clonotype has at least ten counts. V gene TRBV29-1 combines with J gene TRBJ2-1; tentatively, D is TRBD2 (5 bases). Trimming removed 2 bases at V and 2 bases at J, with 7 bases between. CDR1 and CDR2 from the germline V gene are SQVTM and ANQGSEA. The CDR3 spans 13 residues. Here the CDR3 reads CSVERRAYNEQFF. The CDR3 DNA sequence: TGCAGCGTTGAACGGCGGGCCTACAATGAGCAGTTCTTC.

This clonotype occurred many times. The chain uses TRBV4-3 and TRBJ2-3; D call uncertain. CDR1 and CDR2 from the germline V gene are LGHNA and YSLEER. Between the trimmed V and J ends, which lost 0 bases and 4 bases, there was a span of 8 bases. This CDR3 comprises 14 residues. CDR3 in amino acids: CASSQEFLADTQYF. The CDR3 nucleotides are TGCGCCAGCAGCCAAGAGTTCCTTGCAGATACGCAGTATTTT.

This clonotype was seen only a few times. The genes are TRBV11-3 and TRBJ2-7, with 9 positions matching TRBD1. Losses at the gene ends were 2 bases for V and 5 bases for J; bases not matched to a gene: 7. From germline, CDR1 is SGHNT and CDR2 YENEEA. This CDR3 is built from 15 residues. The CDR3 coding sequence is TGTGCCAGCAGCTTAAGGACAGGGGACTTCCACGAGCAGTACTTC. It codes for CASSLRTGDFHEQYF.

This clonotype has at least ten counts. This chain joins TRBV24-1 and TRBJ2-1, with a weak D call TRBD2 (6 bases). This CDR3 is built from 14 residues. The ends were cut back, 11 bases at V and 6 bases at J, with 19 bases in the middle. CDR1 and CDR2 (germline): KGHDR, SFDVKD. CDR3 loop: CAIPPSGFSNEQFF. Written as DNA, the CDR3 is TGTGCCATCCCACCCAGCGGGTTTAGCAATGAGCAGTTCTTC.

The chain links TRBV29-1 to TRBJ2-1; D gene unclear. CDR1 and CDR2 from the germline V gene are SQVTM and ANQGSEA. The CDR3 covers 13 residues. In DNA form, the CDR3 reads TGCAGATATAGACCTAATCTCGACAATGAGCAGTTCTTC. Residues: CRYRPNLDNEQFF.

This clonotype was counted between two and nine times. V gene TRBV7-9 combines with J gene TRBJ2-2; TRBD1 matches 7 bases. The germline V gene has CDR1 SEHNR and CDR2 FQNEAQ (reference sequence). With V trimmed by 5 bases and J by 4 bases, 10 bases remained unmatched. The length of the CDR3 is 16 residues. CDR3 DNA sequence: TGTGCCAGCAGCCCCTTCCCGGGACAGAGCACCGGGGAGCTGTTTTTT. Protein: CASSPFPGQSTGELFF.

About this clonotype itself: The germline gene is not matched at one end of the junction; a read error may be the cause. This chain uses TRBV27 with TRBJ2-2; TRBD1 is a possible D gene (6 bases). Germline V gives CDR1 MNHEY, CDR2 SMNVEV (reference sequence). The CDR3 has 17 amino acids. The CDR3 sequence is CASSLWFRGSETGELFF. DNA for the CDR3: TGTGCCAGCAGCTTATGGTTCAGGGGTAGTGAAACCGGGGAGCTGTTTTTT.

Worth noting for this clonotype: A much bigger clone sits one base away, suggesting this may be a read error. The CDR3 is CAISLEGLAVKETQYF. Here the CDR3 DNA reads TGTGCCATCAGCCTTGAGGGGCTAGCGGTAAAAGAGACCCAGTACTTC. V usage is TRBV12-3 or TRBV12-4 and J usage is TRBJ2-5; TRBD2 agrees at 7 bases. There are 16 residues in the CDR3. The V and J ends lost 10 bases and 3 bases, in that order; junction bases with no gene match: 17.